The sequence of this T cell receptor (beta chain) was determined in a study of immune characterization of retroperitoneal liposarcoma. TCRdb redid the calling of the PCR reads with MiXCR, one entry per CDR3 protein. This sample yields approximately 11,000 distinct CDR3 sequences, of which 22% are seen a single time; just under 9% belongs to the top ten. This clonotype was recorded at least ten times. This CDR3 spans 17 amino acids. Germline V gene data show CDR1 as MNHNY and CDR2 as SVGAGI (reference sequence). V lost 0 bases to trimming and J lost 3 bases, with 15 bases between them. The receptor's source is a female donor with retroperitoneal liposarcoma. Source material: blood. This sequence joins TRBV6-6 and TRBJ1-3; no definite D call. CDR3 residues: CASSYSRRPASGNTIYF. The CDR3 bases are TGTGCCAGCAGTTACTCGCGTAGGCCAGCAAGTGGAAACACCATATATTTT.